One and the same sample provided the 14 T cell receptor beta chains below, sequenced in a study of T-cell memory formation after mild COVID-19. TCRdb itself ran the 5' RACE reads through MiXCR, one entry per CDR3 protein. Counted here are around 300,000 distinct CDR3 sequences, roughly 13% occurring once; the ten biggest clones make up about 20%. The source material was PBMCs or a T cell subset sorted from them (not recorded which). The receptors here all came from a young man who had mild COVID-19 (a few samples of this study predate the infection). Cell type and time point are not known.

The V and J genes are TRBV4-3 and TRBJ1-5; 7 bases map to TRBD1. J gave up 6 bases and V 0 bases, and 11 bases lay outside the gene matches. Looked up from germline, CDR1 is LGHNA and CDR2 is YSLEER. The CDR3 has 17 amino acids. In DNA form, the CDR3 reads TGCGCCAGCAGCCAAGATATTAAGGCAGGGGGTATTCAGCCCCAGCATTTT. Amino acid sequence: CASSQDIKAGGIQPQHF.

This chain links TRBV7-6 with TRBJ2-1; 13 positions agree with TRBD2. The CDR3 is 14 residues long. Looked up from germline, CDR1 is SGHVS and CDR2 is FNYEAQ. V shed 4 bases, J shed 12 bases, and the junction held 6 bases outside the gene matches. This CDR3 reads CASSSLLAGGLQFF. As DNA, the CDR3 is TGTGCCAGCAGCTCCTTACTAGCGGGGGGGCTGCAGTTCTTC. The variable domain in full, with the rest retrieved from reference TRBV7-6 and TRBJ2-1, is GAGVSQSPRYKVTKRGQDVALRCDPISGHVSLYWYRQALGQGPEFLTYFNYEAQQDKSGLPNDRFSAERPEGSISTLTIQRTEQRDSAMYRCASSSLLAGGLQFFGPGTRLTVL.

Ten or more counts support this clonotype. The chain uses TRBV14 and TRBJ2-1, with 8 positions matching TRBD2. This CDR3 has 17 amino acids. Germline V CDR1 and CDR2: SGHDN, FVKESK. With V trimmed by 6 bases and J by 5 bases, 15 bases remained unmatched. The CDR3 is CASSYITGGRYNNEQFF. For the CDR3, the DNA is TGTGCCAGCAGTTACATCACGGGGGGGCGATACAACAATGAGCAGTTCTTC.

Written as DNA, the CDR3 is TGCGCCAGCAGCCAAGGCTTCGGCCAAGCCTATGGCTACACCTTC. Translating gives CASSQGFGQAYGYTF. This sequence joins TRBV4-3 and TRBJ1-2; D is uncertain. The germline V gene has CDR1 LGHNA and CDR2 YSLEER. The germline V and J ends were trimmed by 1 base and 4 bases, with 13 bases remaining between them. CDR3 length equals 15 residues.

This clonotype was seen only a few times. The chain has TRBV6-6 and TRBJ1-4; 11 bases line up with TRBD1. Unmatched junction bases numbered 14, after V lost 6 bases and J lost 2 bases. This CDR3 is built from 19 residues. The V gene's germline CDR1 is MNHNY and CDR2 SVGAGI (reference sequence). CDR3 sequence reads: CASSRQWTGGVKTNEKLFF. The CDR3 DNA follows: TGTGCCAGCAGCCGTCAGTGGACAGGGGGCGTCAAGACTAATGAAAAACTGTTTTTT.

This chain connects TRBV6-4 to TRBJ2-2; 7 bases agree with TRBD2. The CDR3 is made up of 14 amino acids. Germline loops: CDR1 MRHNA, CDR2 SNTAGT. The CDR3: CVDRRGSNTGELFF. CDR3 sequence (DNA): TGTGTCGACCGGCGGGGGAGCAACACCGGGGAGCTGTTTTTT.

The genes are TRBV6-4 and TRBJ2-3, with 7 positions matching TRBD2. This CDR3 is 15 amino acids long. The junction had 4 bases not matched to a gene; V was cut back by 0 bases and J by 4 bases. The germline V gene encodes CDR1 MRHNA and CDR2 SNTAGT. The chain's CDR3 is CASSDSIRGADTQYF. For the CDR3, the DNA is TGTGCCAGCAGTGACTCGATACGGGGGGCAGATACGCAGTATTTT.

The V and J genes are TRBV29-1 and TRBJ2-2; D remains ambiguous. Trimming removed 7 bases from V and 4 bases from J, with 7 bases in between. The CDR3 contains 11 residues. The germline CDR1 and CDR2 sequences are SQVTM and ANQGSEA. The CDR3 loop is CSAPITGELFF. The CDR3 nucleotides read TGCAGCGCGCCTATCACCGGGGAGCTGTTTTTT.

This clonotype occurred a few times. The rearrangement links TRBV5-1 to TRBJ2-1, with 8 nucleotides matching TRBD1. V lost 4 bases and J lost 8; bases outside the gene matches: 11. This CDR3 region has 15 residues. The germline gives CDR1 SGHRS, CDR2 YFSETQ. The CDR3: CASSPGGQGSDEQFF. CDR3 nucleotides: TGCGCCAGCAGCCCCGGAGGACAGGGTAGCGATGAGCAGTTCTTC.

The CDR3 DNA follows: TGCGCCAGCAGCCAACGAGACAGGGCATGGACTGAAGCTTTCTTT. As protein: CASSQRDRAWTEAFF. The gene calls are TRBV4-3 and TRBJ1-1, with 7 bases aligning to TRBD1. This CDR3 has 15 amino acids. V lost 2 bases to trimming and J lost 5 bases; unmatched junction nucleotides: 8. Per germline, CDR1 LGHNA and CDR2 YSLEER.

This clonotype was seen at least ten times. The V call is TRBV5-1, the J call TRBJ2-5, with D possibly being TRBD1 (6 bases). The CDR3 sequence is 14 residues long. Germline assignment: CDR1 SGHRS and CDR2 YFSETQ. The V end lost 4 bases, the J end lost 1 base, and 11 bases lay between the germline ends. The chain's CDR3 is CASSAQGSQETQYF. DNA of the CDR3: TGCGCCAGCAGCGCCCAGGGGTCCCAAGAGACCCAGTACTTC.

The table lists this clonotype with a few counts. The chain combines TRBV20-1 with TRBJ1-5; tentative D call: TRBD1 (5 bases). The germline V gene encodes CDR1 DFQATT and CDR2 SNEGSKA (reference sequence). The CDR3 is 13 amino acids. V was pared by 6 bases and J by 3 bases, with 12 bases between. The CDR3 reads CSATTAINQPQHF. CDR3 bases: TGCAGTGCCACGACAGCTATCAATCAGCCCCAGCATTTT.

The table lists this clonotype with many counts. V usage is TRBV6-5 and J usage is TRBJ2-1, with 7 bases identical to TRBD1. The CDR3 length is 18 residues. The trim removed 0 bases at V and 4 bases at J, leaving 12 bases unmatched. From germline, CDR1 is MNHEY and CDR2 SVGAGI. CDR3 region: CASSYSPTGPTGYNEQFF. CDR3 coding DNA: TGTGCCAGCAGTTACTCGCCGACAGGGCCTACGGGTTACAATGAGCAGTTCTTC.

In this sample, this clonotype turned up many times. This chain links TRBV9 with TRBJ2-1, with a weak D call TRBD2 (6 bases). The CDR3 runs 17 residues. CDR1 and CDR2 from the germline V gene are SGDLS and YYNGEE. V was trimmed by 0 bases and J by 0 bases, leaving 13 bases between them. CDR3 sequence reads: CASSVVGGPSSYNEQFF. The CDR3 nucleotides are TGTGCCAGCAGCGTAGTGGGGGGTCCCAGCTCCTACAATGAGCAGTTCTTC.